This TCR beta chain emerged from a study of PD-1 blockade in classical Hodgkin lymphoma. Findings and limits, study-wide: Some patients began nivolumab under 1 year after ASCT. These patients were excluded from later analyses.

TCRdb's copy holds only in-frame clones and misses some; the assay was immunoSEQ multiplex PCR. The sample holds about 21,000 clones; approximately 65% are singletons and the top ten take 0.95% to 1.5%. Trimming took 2 bases from V and 0 from J, leaving 11 bases between them. This CDR3 contains 16 residues. Germline assignment: CDR1 SGHNT and CDR2 YENEEA. Specified time point: cycle 4 day 1 (C4D1), after six to seven weeks of nivolumab. In every patient, relapse followed autologous stem cell transplantation, while exposure to brentuximab vedotin differed. Magnetic negative selection served to purify CD4+ T cells out of PBMCs that had been thawed. Patients reached a best response of complete response, partial response or progressive disease. In regard to this clone: Its antigen remains unknown.

The V and J genes are TRBV11-3 and TRBJ2-1; D not resolved. The receptor's source is a human donor with classical Hodgkin lymphoma. The sequencing here drew on CD4+ T cells from blood, taken before the fourth cycle of nivolumab. CDR3 in amino acids: CASSLSVSSSYNEQFF. The CDR3 nucleotides are TGTGCCAGCAGCTTAAGCGTCTCGAGCTCCTACAATGAGCAGTTCTTC.